This T cell receptor beta chain originates from a study of T cell responses to AZD1222 COVID-19 vaccine. Across the whole study: Second-dose intervals of approximately 4 or approximately 12 weeks were pooled.

A word on this clone: Its antigen remains unknown.

Germline CDR1 SGHRS, CDR2 YFSETQ. The CDR3 length is 15 residues. With 0 bases clipped from V and 10 bases from J, the junction kept 5 bases outside the gene matches. This table comes from immunoSEQ multiplex PCR, and its TCRdb copy is limited to in-frame clones, with some not included. Seen here are 74,000 or so clones, approximately 81% observed once, and the top ten hold 10% to 15%. Study-wide points: White British donors predominated, females outnumbered males, and clonal diversity was possibly underestimated.

This sequence originates from an adult in good health. This chain uses TRBV5-1 with TRBJ1-6, with TRBD1 matching over 9 bases. The source material was peripheral blood, sampled on day 0 of AZD1222 vaccination. CDR3 nucleotide sequence: TGCGCCAGCAGCTTGGATGGGACAGGGCGCTCACCCCTCCACTTT. As protein: CASSLDGTGRSPLHF.